A single sample is the source of the 26 T cell receptor beta chains below, sequenced in a study of cytomegalovirus exposure and HLA in healthy donors. The table came from immunoSEQ multiplex PCR; TCRdb's copy has only in-frame clones and leaves some out. The table shows over 70,000 clones, with roughly 92% occurring only once. The source material was PBMCs. The receptors derive from a woman aged 18-30 years in good health and CMV-seronegative.

This clone was counted once. The chain joins TRBV7-9 to TRBJ1-4; D is uncertain. The CDR3 contains 13 residues. Germline CDR1 and CDR2: SEHNR and FQNEAQ (reference sequence). V lost 6 bases and J lost 7, with 12 bases in between. This CDR3 reads CASRINSGEKLFF. CDR3 coding DNA: TGTGCCAGCAGGATAAACAGTGGTGAAAAACTGTTTTTT.

This clone appeared a few times. The genes are TRBV28 and TRBJ1-2; the match to TRBD1 covers 9 bases. The CDR3 length is 17 residues. Trimming cost V 2 bases and J 6 bases; bases outside gene matches: 13. The germline V gene encodes CDR1 MDHEN and CDR2 SYDVKM. CDR3 sequence (DNA): TGTGCCAGCAGTTTAGTAGTTTTGTACAGGGGGCTGAATGGCTACACCTTC. Translation: CASSLVVLYRGLNGYTF.

The chain couples TRBV7-8 to TRBJ2-3, with D possibly being TRBD2 (7 bases). Trimming pared 5 bases from V and 5 bases from J, leaving 11 bases between. CDR1 and CDR2 (germline): SGHVS, FQNEAQ. This CDR3 has 13 residues. The CDR3 sequence: CASSIGGVDTQYF. The DNA for the CDR3 is TGTGCCAGCAGCATAGGGGGGGTAGATACGCAGTATTTT. The entire variable domain, with the rest obtained from reference TRBV7-8 and TRBJ2-3, is as follows: GAGVSQSPRYKVAKRGQDVALRCDPISGHVSLFWYQQALGQGPEFLTYFQNEAQLDKSGLPSDRFFAERPEGSVSTLKIQRTQQEDSAVYLCASSIGGVDTQYFGPGTRLTVL.

This rearrangement joins TRBV4-3 to TRBJ2-1; 13 bases are a match to TRBD2. CDR1 and CDR2 from the germline V gene are LGHNA and YSLEER. V was pared by 3 bases and J by 0 bases, with 8 bases of the junction left unmatched. The CDR3 totals 19 residues. CDR3 in DNA: TGCGCCAGCAGCCAGGCGGGACTAGCGGGGCCAAGCTCCTACAATGAGCAGTTCTTC. Amino acids: CASSQAGLAGPSSYNEQFF.

V is TRBV7-9 and J is TRBJ1-2; 9 bases map to TRBD1. V was clipped by 5 bases and J by 0 bases; unmatched bases: 4. Germline CDR1 reads SEHNR; CDR2 reads FQNEAQ (reference sequence). This CDR3 has 15 amino acids. CDR3 sequence reads: CASSRGQGPNYGYTF. CDR3 DNA sequence: TGTGCCAGCAGCCGAGGACAGGGGCCTAACTATGGCTACACCTTC.

The sample holds one count of this clone. CDR3 sequence: CSARVQTEAFF. The CDR3 coding sequence is TGCAGTGCTAGAGTTCAGACTGAAGCTTTCTTT. The chain employs TRBV20-1 and TRBJ1-1; the D is unclear. V lost 1 base and J 5 bases, leaving 5 bases between the germline ends. Germline assignment: CDR1 DFQATT and CDR2 SNEGSKA (reference sequence). CDR3 length: 11 residues.

This chain connects TRBV15 to TRBJ1-4; 9 bases line up with TRBD1. Germline V CDR1 and CDR2: LNHNV, YYDKDF (reference sequence). This CDR3 is 15 amino acids long. V shed 5 bases and J 12 bases; nucleotides not matched to a gene: 13. This CDR3 is CATSENRGLGEELFF. Written as DNA, the CDR3 is TGTGCCACCAGCGAAAACAGGGGGCTAGGTGAGGAACTGTTTTTT. Based on the CDR3 plus reference TRBV15 and TRBJ1-4, the full variable domain is DAMVIQNPRYQVTQFGKPVTLSCSQTLNHNVMYWYQQKSSQAPKLLFHYYDKDFNNEADTPDNFQSRRPNTSFCFLDIRSPGLGDTAMYLCATSENRGLGEELFFGSGTQLSVL.

This clone was recorded only once. The chain links TRBV18 to TRBJ2-7, with 7 bases aligning to TRBD1. Per the germline V gene, CDR1 is KGHSH and CDR2 is LQKENI. CDR3 size: 16 residues. The J segment lost 6 bases and the V segment lost 6 bases, leaving 17 bases of the junction unmatched. This chain's CDR3 is CASSRSSGTATGEQYF. The CDR3 DNA follows: TGTGCCAGCTCGCGCTCATCCGGGACAGCAACAGGCGAGCAGTACTTC.

The chain employs TRBV6-5 and TRBJ1-1, with 11 bases fitting TRBD1. Germline values: CDR1 MNHEY, CDR2 SVGAGI. This CDR3 is 16 amino acids long. V lost 2 bases, J lost 5 bases, and 7 bases stayed unmatched. The CDR3 loop is CASSYGFGTGGTEAFF. CDR3 sequence (DNA): TGTGCCAGCAGTTACGGTTTCGGGACAGGGGGAACTGAAGCTTTCTTT.

The gene calls are TRBV11-2 and TRBJ2-7, with 7 positions matching TRBD1. The CDR3 totals 16 residues. Looked up from germline, CDR1 is SGHAT and CDR2 is FQNNGV. V gave up 6 bases and J gave up 2 bases; unmatched junction bases: 13. This CDR3 reads CASSQTAGTATYEQYF. CDR3 nucleotides: TGTGCCAGCAGTCAAACCGCCGGGACAGCGACCTACGAGCAGTACTTC. The full variable domain, in which reference TRBV11-2 and TRBJ2-7 provide the parts outside the CDR3, is EAGVAQSPRYKIIEKRQSVAFWCNPISGHATLYWYQQILGQGPKLLIQFQNNGVVDDSQLPKDRFSAERLKGVDSTLKIQPAKLEDSAVYLCASSQTAGTATYEQYFGPGTRLTVT.

This clone was counted once. V is TRBV18 and J is TRBJ2-3, with TRBD2 identical over 8 bases. CDR1 is KGHSH, CDR2 LQKENI, per germline. The CDR3 sequence is 18 residues long. The trim removed 5 bases at V and 5 bases at J, leaving 18 bases unmatched. This CDR3 is CASSSYTKRGWREDTQYF. The CDR3 coding sequence is TGTGCCAGCTCATCGTATACGAAGCGGGGGTGGAGGGAAGATACGCAGTATTTT. The full variable domain, with the rest looked up from reference TRBV18 and TRBJ2-3, is NAGVMQNPRHLVRRRGQEARLRCSPMKGHSHVYWYRQLPEEGLKFMVYLQKENIIDESGMPKERFSAEFPKEGPSILRIQQVVRGDSAAYFCASSSYTKRGWREDTQYFGPGTRLTVL.

The chain is built from TRBV11-2 and TRBJ2-2; D not resolved. Germline CDR1 and CDR2: SGHAT and FQNNGV. This CDR3 comprises 11 residues. Between the trimmed V and J ends, which lost 4 bases and 9 bases, there was a span of 6 bases. The CDR3 here is CASSSGWELFF. CDR3 nucleotides: TGTGCCAGCAGCTCAGGCTGGGAGCTGTTTTTT.

J is TRBJ2-5 and V is TRBV6-6; D may be TRBD2 (6 bases). CDR1 and CDR2 (germline): MNHNY, SVGAGI (reference sequence). With 1 base removed from V and 5 bases from J, the gap between germline ends came to 11 bases. The CDR3 extends over 14 amino acids. DNA of the CDR3: TGTGCCAGCAGTTACTTTGCGGGATCGGAGACCCAGTACTTC. This encodes CASSYFAGSETQYF.

Here the CDR3 reads CASSKGTGATNYGYTF. The CDR3 nucleotides are TGTGCCAGCAGCAAAGGGACAGGGGCGACCAACTATGGCTACACCTTC. V is TRBV28 and J is TRBJ1-2; TRBD1 agrees at 10 bases. There are 16 residues in the CDR3. V was pared by 6 bases and J by 2 bases, with 9 bases of the junction left unmatched. Germline lookup yields CDR1 MDHEN and CDR2 SYDVKM.

CDR3 DNA: TGTGCCAGCAGTTTAGATGGGGAGACCCTCCACTTT. Its translation: CASSLDGETLHF. V and J are TRBV27 and TRBJ1-6; D is unclear. Germline assignment: CDR1 MNHEY and CDR2 SMNVEV (reference sequence). The CDR3 is made up of 12 amino acids. The ends were cut back, 2 bases at V and 14 bases at J, with 10 bases in the middle.

The CDR3 loop is CASSRNSRGRTDTQYF. The CDR3 DNA sequence: TGTGCCAGCAGCCGTAACAGTCGGGGTCGCACAGATACGCAGTATTTT. The genes are TRBV11-3 and TRBJ2-3; possible D gene TRBD2, 5 bases. V lost 5 bases and J lost 1, with 16 bases in between. The CDR3 is 16 amino acids. CDR1 SGHNT and CDR2 YENEEA come from the germline V gene.

V usage is TRBV7-9 and J usage is TRBJ2-6; perhaps TRBD1 as D (5 bases). Germline lookup yields CDR1 SEHNR and CDR2 FQNEAQ (reference sequence). Trimming removed 11 bases at V and 0 bases at J, with 8 bases between. The CDR3 runs 13 residues. Here the CDR3 DNA reads TGTGCCGGACAAGTCTCTGGGGCCAACGTCCTGACTTTC. Its protein is CAGQVSGANVLTF.

This chain links TRBV7-9 with TRBJ2-3, with a weak D call TRBD1 (6 bases). Per the germline V gene, CDR1 is SEHNR and CDR2 is FQNEAQ (reference sequence). The CDR3 runs to 15 residues. V lost 2 bases to trimming and J lost 6 bases, with 15 bases between them. The CDR3 nucleotides read TGTGCCAGCAGCTTAAGGGGGTACATAGCGGATACGCAGTATTTT. Its translation: CASSLRGYIADTQYF.

The chain carries TRBV7-8 and TRBJ2-5; D may be TRBD2 (5 bases). The V gene's germline CDR1 is SGHVS and CDR2 FQNEAQ. V gave up 3 bases and J gave up 3 bases, with 17 bases separating them. This CDR3 spans 16 amino acids. As DNA, the CDR3 is TGTGCCAGCAGCTTCAGAAGGACTTTTAGAGAAGAGACCCAGTACTTC. This gives the protein CASSFRRTFREETQYF.

In DNA form, the CDR3 reads TGTGCCAGCAGCTTAACGAGGAGCTCCTATAATTCACCCCTCCACTTT. Amino acids: CASSLTRSSYNSPLHF. J is TRBJ1-6 and V is TRBV7-3; unclear D gene. The germline V and J ends were trimmed by 0 bases and 0 bases, with 6 bases remaining between them. This CDR3 has 16 amino acids. Germline CDR1 SGHTA, CDR2 FQGTGA.

The chain has TRBV11-2 and TRBJ1-6, with D perhaps matching TRBD1 (6 bases). This CDR3 has 15 amino acids. Trimming cost V 5 bases and J 9 bases, with 17 bases left between them. The germline gives CDR1 SGHAT, CDR2 FQNNGV. The CDR3, as DNA: TGTGCCAGCAGCCCCCCGGGCAGGGGACCTTCACCCCTCCACTTT. Translation gives CASSPPGRGPSPLHF.

The gene calls are TRBV10-3 and TRBJ2-1; 9 positions match TRBD1. The CDR3 consists of 14 residues. The V and J ends lost 3 bases and 7 bases, in that order; junction bases with no gene match: 4. Germline loops: CDR1 ENHRY, CDR2 SYGVKD. The CDR3: CAISDADRGNEQFF. As DNA, the CDR3 is TGTGCCATCAGTGATGCCGACAGGGGGAATGAGCAGTTCTTC.

The chain is built from TRBV5-1 and TRBJ2-3; D remains ambiguous. There are 14 residues in the CDR3. Germline CDR1 SGHRS, CDR2 YFSETQ. Trimming stripped 5 bases from V and 2 bases from J, with 12 bases between. The CDR3 nucleotides are TGCGCCAGCAGTTTAGACGCGGTCACAGATACGCAGTATTTT. Protein sequence: CASSLDAVTDTQYF.

The V and J genes are TRBV4-1 and TRBJ1-5, with 7 bases that match TRBD1. Germline CDR1 MGHRA, CDR2 YSYEKL. The CDR3 covers 14 residues. The J segment lost 6 bases and the V segment lost 6 bases, leaving 8 bases of the junction unmatched. CDR3 nucleotide sequence: TGCGCCAGCAGTTCGGACAGGCCATTTCAGCCCCAGCATTTT. It is translated as CASSSDRPFQPQHF.

This chain joins TRBV6-1 and TRBJ2-7; D is unclear. The CDR3 covers 8 residues. Germline-derived CDR1 and CDR2 are MNHNS and SASEGT. Trimming shortened V by 4 bases and J by 12 bases, and 4 bases separated the two germline ends. The CDR3 nucleotides read TGTGCCAGCAGTGCGGGGTACTTC. This encodes CASSAGYF.

The CDR3 sequence: CASSQRGNTDTQYF. The CDR3 nucleotides are TGTGCCAGCAGCCAGCGCGGGAACACAGATACGCAGTATTTT. This sequence joins TRBV7-9 and TRBJ2-3, with D maybe TRBD2 (6 bases). From germline, CDR1 is SEHNR and CDR2 FQNEAQ (reference sequence). CDR3 size: 14 residues. Trimming stripped 5 bases from V and 2 bases from J, with 11 bases between.